This T cell receptor (beta chain) is drawn from a study of T cell clones after liver transplantation. Across the whole study: HCV positivity affected three of eight recipients; the rest lacked autoimmune or viral indications. Blood was drawn pre-transplant, before withdrawal, and after full or failed withdrawal.

Trimming took off 5 bases at V and 11 bases at J, with 17 bases between the two ends. Germline V lookup: CDR1 MRHNA, CDR2 SNTAGT. CDR3 length equals 13 residues. Sequencing used immunoSEQ multiplex PCR; TCRdb keeps in-frame clones, though not all of them. The sample yields about 51,000 clones, 85% to 90% seen once. The sequencing here drew on CD8+ T cells from blood, taken 12 months after liver transplant. V and J are TRBV6-4 and TRBJ2-3; D possibly matches TRBD1 or TRBD2 (5 bases each). The clonotype was recovered from a human patient who received a liver transplant. Some T cells may be transferred from the graft donor. The CDR3 DNA is TGTGCCAGCAGTAACCTTTACTTGGGGGAGCAGTATTTT. This sequence encodes CASSNLYLGEQYF.